One and the same sample provided the 8 T cell receptor beta chains below, sequenced in a study of T cells in Graves' hyperthyroidism and ophthalmopathy (dated by TCRdb to the late 2010s). Library method: multiplex PCR. Instrument used: Illumina HiSeq 2000. Amplification of TCR beta CDR3 regions was carried out from RNA transcripts. The TCR CDR3 was subjected to a first round of RT-PCR using the HTBI primer set and the Qiagen OneStep RT-PCR kit. TCRdb's own reprocessing of the public reads used fastp at Q25 and MiXCR and kept productive beta chains. For every CDR3 protein sequence, its rows merge into one entry that carries the most common genes and DNA. In all, the sample holds about 400,000 distinct CDR3 sequences, and 14% to 15% of those were seen once. Approximately 30% of the sample is in the top ten clones. Sequencing was performed on blood. These receptors came from a woman in her 30s with Graves' hyperthyroidism.

V gene TRBV12-3 or TRBV12-4 combines with J gene TRBJ1-2; no clear D gene. This CDR3 has 13 residues. V lost 5 bases and J 3 bases, leaving 10 bases between the germline ends. The chain's CDR3 is CASSLPTYYGYTF. The CDR3 nucleotides read TGTGCCAGCAGTCTACCAACCTACTATGGCTACACCTTC.

In this sample, this clonotype turned up a few times. The gene calls are TRBV3-1 and TRBJ2-5; D not resolved. Germline assignment: CDR1 LGHDT and CDR2 YNNKEL (reference sequence). V lost 1 base to trimming and J lost 4 bases, with 4 bases between them. The CDR3 runs to 12 residues. The CDR3 loop reads CASSQVPETQYF. The DNA for the CDR3 is TGTGCCAGCAGCCAAGTCCCAGAGACCCAGTACTTC.

The DNA for the CDR3 is TGTGCCAGCAGTAGGGGACAGGGGTCCAATGAGCAGTTCTTC. This gives the protein CASSRGQGSNEQFF. V is TRBV6-1 and J is TRBJ2-1, with 10 nucleotides matching TRBD1. Trimming removed 5 bases from V and 6 bases from J; junction bases left unmatched: 4. Per germline, CDR1 MNHNS and CDR2 SASEGT. This CDR3 contains 14 residues.

In this sample, this clonotype turned up many times. The chain has TRBV18 and TRBJ2-7; no clear D. Trimming shortened V by 3 bases and J by 2 bases, and 5 bases separated the two germline ends. The CDR3 runs to 12 residues. The V gene's germline CDR1 is KGHSH and CDR2 LQKENI. The CDR3 DNA reads TGTGCCAGCTCACCGGGGACCTACGAGCAGTACTTC. It yields the protein CASSPGTYEQYF.

This clonotype was seen a single time. This could be a read error, since a much larger clone is one nucleotide away. The V gene is TRBV13, the J gene TRBJ2-1; 10 nucleotides align to TRBD1. Germline CDR1 reads PRHDT; CDR2 reads FYEKMQ (reference sequence). The CDR3 extends over 15 amino acids. CDR3 sequence (DNA): TGTGCCAGCAGCATACGGGACAGGGGCTACAGTGAGCAGTTCTTC. This gives the protein CASSIRDRGYSEQFF.

This clonotype was detected ten times or more. The V call is TRBV4-1, the J call TRBJ2-7; 7 positions match TRBD2. The CDR3 length is 16 residues. CDR1 is MGHRA, CDR2 YSYEKL, per germline. The V and J ends lost 0 bases and 0 bases, in that order; junction bases with no gene match: 5. The CDR3 is CASSQDILATSYEQYF. CDR3 coding DNA: TGCGCCAGCAGCCAAGATATACTAGCGACCTCCTACGAGCAGTACTTC.

Details on this clonotype: A read error is possible here, since a much larger clone lies one base away. CDR3 DNA sequence: TGTGCCGCCAGTGACTCGACAACCGCCAATGAGCAGTTCTTC. It yields the protein CAASDSTTANEQFF. The rearrangement links TRBV24-1 to TRBJ2-1; D not certain. Germline V CDR1 and CDR2: KGHDR, SFDVKD. There are 14 residues in the CDR3.

This clonotype turned up a few times. The CDR3, as DNA: TGTGCCAGCAGCTTGGGGGGGACAGGGGCAGAGACCCAGTACTTC. Encoded protein: CASSLGGTGAETQYF. The gene calls are TRBV5-5 and TRBJ2-5; 10 bases line up with TRBD1. This CDR3 comprises 15 residues. V trimming: 0 bases; J trimming: 4 bases; junction bases outside the gene matches: 3. CDR1 and CDR2 from the germline V gene are SGHKS and YYEKEE (reference sequence).